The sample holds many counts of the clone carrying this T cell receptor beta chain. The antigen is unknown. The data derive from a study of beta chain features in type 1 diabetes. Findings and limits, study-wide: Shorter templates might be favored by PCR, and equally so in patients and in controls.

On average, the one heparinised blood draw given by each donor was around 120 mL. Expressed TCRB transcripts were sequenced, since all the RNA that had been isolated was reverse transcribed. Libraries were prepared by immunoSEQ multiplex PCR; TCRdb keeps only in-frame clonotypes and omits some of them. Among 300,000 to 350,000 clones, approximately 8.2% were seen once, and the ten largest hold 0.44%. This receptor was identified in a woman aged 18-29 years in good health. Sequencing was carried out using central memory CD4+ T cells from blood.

As DNA, the CDR3 is TGTGCCAGCACCTTTGGCCGGCCAGCTTACAATGAGCAGTTCTTC. It specifies CASTFGRPAYNEQFF. The gene calls are TRBV2 and TRBJ2-1; D is unclear. CDR1 SNHLY and CDR2 FYNNEI come from the germline V gene. The germline V and J ends were trimmed by 7 bases and 4 bases, with 17 bases remaining between them. This CDR3 comprises 15 residues.